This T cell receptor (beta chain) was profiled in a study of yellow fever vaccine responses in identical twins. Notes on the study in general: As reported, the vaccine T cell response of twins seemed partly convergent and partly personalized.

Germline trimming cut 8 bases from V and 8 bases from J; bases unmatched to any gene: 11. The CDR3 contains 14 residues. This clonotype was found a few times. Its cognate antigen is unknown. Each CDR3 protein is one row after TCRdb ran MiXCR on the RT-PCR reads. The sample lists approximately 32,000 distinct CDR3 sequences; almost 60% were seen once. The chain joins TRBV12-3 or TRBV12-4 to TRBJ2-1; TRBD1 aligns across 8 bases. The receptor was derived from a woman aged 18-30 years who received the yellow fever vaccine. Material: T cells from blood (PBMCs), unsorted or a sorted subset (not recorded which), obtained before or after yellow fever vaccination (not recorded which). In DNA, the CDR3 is TGTGCCAGCCTGGACAGGGTTCGAGTTGATGAGCAGTTCTTC. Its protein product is CASLDRVRVDEQFF.